This T cell receptor beta chain originates from a study of early T cells in non-severe SARS-CoV-2 infection. The TCR library protocol was used to attach unique molecular identifiers. These identifiers were attached to individual cDNA molecules. TCRdb used MiXCR to reprocess the 5' RACE reads, holding one entry per CDR3 protein. Of 70,000 or so distinct CDR3 sequences listed, over 3.5% are singletons. Ten or more counts support this clonotype. No antigen is known for it. The CDR3 consists of 15 residues. The germline CDR1 and CDR2 sequences are SGHKS and YYEKEE (reference sequence). V was trimmed by 1 base and J by 4 bases, leaving 14 bases between them. Study-wide findings and caveats: Private and CD4 specificities were missed by VDJdb matching, skewed to anti-spike CD8.

The chain links TRBV5-5 to TRBJ1-2, with D possibly being TRBD1 (5 bases). Material: whole blood, obtained at baseline. The TCR sequence derives from an adult who was a healthcare worker with PCR-confirmed SARS-CoV-2 infection or an uninfected control (not recorded which). The donor label of this sample is uncertain. In DNA, the CDR3 is TGTGCCAGCAGCTTGAATCCGGCGGGGCTCTATGGCTACACCTTC. This gives the protein CASSLNPAGLYGYTF.